A selection of T cell receptor beta chains follows, all from one sample in a study of blood T cells in healthy people across ages. TCRdb reanalysed the 5' RACE reads using MiXCR and keeps one entry per CDR3 protein. The sample shows 1.5 million or so distinct CDR3 sequences, 35% to 45% of them seen only once. Input material: blood. The receptors derive from a young woman in good health. Each CDR3 is given with its conserved first and last residue. Each record gives: D gene, V gene, J gene, clone size, CDR3 protein, CDR3 DNA. The D gene is left open where the match is weak. Part of the rows lack a size; the others show once, few, many or a class for expanded clones.

D: .
V: TRBV20-1
J: TRBJ2-2
size: once
CDR3: CSARRPGKPTGELFF
DNA: TGCAGTGCTAGACGACCCGGGAAACCCACCGGGGAGCTGTTTTTT

D: .
V: TRBV20-1
J: TRBJ2-1
size: .
CDR3: CSAMFSGQGNEQFF
DNA: TGCAGTGCTATGTTCTCGGGTCAGGGCAATGAGCAGTTCTTC

D: .
V: TRBV20-1
J: TRBJ1-5
size: .
CDR3: CSARDRGAISNQPQHF
DNA: TGCAGTGCTAGAGATCGTGGTGCTATTAGCAATCAGCCCCAGCATTTT

D: TRBD2
V: TRBV11-2
J: TRBJ2-1
size: .
CDR3: CASSLPSGRRAYNEQFF
DNA: TGTGCCAGCAGCTTACCTAGCGGGAGGAGGGCCTACAATGAGCAGTTCTTC

D: TRBD1
V: TRBV7-2
J: TRBJ1-5
size: .
CDR3: CASSQTGVPQHF
DNA: TGTGCCAGCAGCCAGACAGGGGTACCCCAGCATTTT

D: .
V: TRBV4-3
J: TRBJ1-2
size: .
CDR3: CAGSQQNGDGYTF
DNA: TGCGCCGGCAGCCAGCAAAACGGTGATGGCTACACCTTC

D: TRBD1
V: TRBV28
J: TRBJ2-5
size: many
CDR3: CASSLGQGASEETQYF
DNA: TGTGCCAGCAGTTTGGGGCAGGGGGCTTCCGAAGAGACCCAGTACTTC

D: .
V: TRBV4-3
J: TRBJ1-1
size: .
CDR3: CASSQDRGRLNTEAFF
DNA: TGCGCCAGCAGCCAAGATAGGGGCAGGCTGAACACTGAAGCTTTCTTT

D: .
V: TRBV20-1
J: TRBJ2-3
size: .
CDR3: CSARDSGDTQYF
DNA: TGCAGTGCGAGGGACTCGGGGGATACGCAGTATTTT

D: .
V: TRBV12-3/TRBV12-4
J: TRBJ2-7
size: few
CDR3: CASSLRGRLSRYF
DNA: TGTGCCAGCAGTTTACGGGGGAGGTTATCCCGGTACTTC

D: .
V: TRBV11-3
J: TRBJ2-7
size: .
CDR3: CASSPDHASPYEQYF
DNA: TGTGCCAGCAGCCCCGACCACGCTAGTCCTTACGAGCAGTACTTC

D: .
V: TRBV7-9
J: TRBJ2-1
size: few
CDR3: CASSLGPAAVLNSYNEQFF
DNA: TGTGCCAGCAGCTTAGGTCCTGCGGCAGTGCTGAACTCCTACAATGAGCAGTTCTTC

D: .
V: TRBV6-6
J: TRBJ1-6
size: .
CDR3: CASTQRAAYNSPLHF
DNA: TGTGCCAGCACTCAAAGGGCAGCCTATAATTCACCCCTCCACTTT

D: .
V: TRBV6-6
J: TRBJ2-5
size: .
CDR3: CASSASEQETQYF
DNA: TGTGCCAGCAGTGCTAGCGAGCAAGAGACCCAGTACTTC

D: .
V: TRBV21-1
J: TRBJ1-2
size: few
CDR3: CASSRLTAGYTF
DNA: TGTGCCAGCAGCAGGCTTACCGCTGGCTACACCTTC

D: .
V: TRBV6-5
J: TRBJ2-7
size: .
CDR3: CASMVDTWSYEQYF
DNA: TGTGCCAGCATGGTGGACACCTGGAGCTACGAGCAGTACTTC

D: TRBD1
V: TRBV5-1
J: TRBJ1-1
size: .
CDR3: CASTRQGATEAFF
DNA: TGCGCCAGCACCCGACAGGGGGCCACTGAAGCTTTCTTT

D: TRBD2
V: TRBV4-3
J: TRBJ2-1
size: few
CDR3: CASSNYLAGDYNEQFF
DNA: TGCGCCAGCAGCAACTATTTAGCGGGAGACTACAATGAGCAGTTCTTC

D: .
V: TRBV20-1
J: TRBJ2-5
size: .
CDR3: CSAILGPYQETQYF
DNA: TGCAGTGCTATCCTGGGCCCGTACCAAGAGACCCAGTACTTC

D: TRBD2
V: TRBV2
J: TRBJ2-5
size: .
CDR3: CASSGTSGGGDEQYF
DNA: TGTGCCAGCAGCGGGACTAGCGGAGGAGGGGATGAGCAGTACTTC

D: .
V: TRBV4-3
J: TRBJ1-1
size: .
CDR3: CASSQGPRREAFF
DNA: TGCGCCAGCAGCCAAGGTCCTCGGCGGGAAGCTTTCTTT

D: .
V: TRBV20-1
J: TRBJ2-5
size: .
CDR3: CSAPGTPRETQYF
DNA: TGCAGTGCTCCTGGGACACCCCGAGAGACCCAGTACTTC

D: TRBD2
V: TRBV25-1
J: TRBJ2-5
size: few
CDR3: CASSDPSGLAGVRTQYF
DNA: TGTGCCAGCAGTGACCCCTCCGGTTTAGCGGGAGTCAGGACCCAGTACTTC

D: TRBD1
V: TRBV9
J: TRBJ2-7
size: few
CDR3: CASSVRTGLPYEQYF
DNA: TGTGCCAGCAGCGTCAGGACAGGGCTTCCCTACGAGCAGTACTTC

D: TRBD2
V: TRBV5-1
J: TRBJ2-1
size: few
CDR3: CASSLASREGGEYNEQFF
DNA: TGCGCCAGCAGCTTGGCCTCGCGGGAGGGCGGGGAATACAATGAGCAGTTCTTC